The following is a TCR beta chain sequence with its context. What this receptor recognizes is not known. Base qualities were left out, and no much larger clone turns up one base away. The data belong to a study of blood T cell repertoires in COVID-19 (TCRdb year 2020). Broadly, across the study: Collaborator samples came from the United States, Italy and Spain and covered acute and convalescent phases of COVID-19. Nearly every sample came with metadata listing a de-identified subject ID, COVID-19 status, age in years and sex. The repertoires were released in a freely available public database meant as a resource for research on the immune response to SARS-CoV-2. The material from the prospective study consisted of cDNA or gDNA derived from T cells, B-cell-depleted T cells, or PBMCs. The dataset comprised deeply sampled blood TCRbeta repertoires from subjects exposed to, actively infected with, or recovered from COVID-19. HLA class I and class II types, where available, came from metadata supplied by the sample provider rather than from assay-based typing. Samples came from the ongoing ImmuneRACE study (first 160 participants) plus 1,254 subjects from 6 global collaborators.

Whole blood was collected in K2EDTA tubes by collaborating institutions according to the institutions' own protocols. For TCRbeta analysis, collaborators shipped samples as frozen whole blood, isolated PBMCs, or DNA extracted from either of those sample types. CDR3 length: 11 amino acids, cysteine to phenylalanine. Only the CDR3 part of the read is kept: 33 bases, read in frame from the first base. The junction shows trimming of 2 bases on V and 6 bases on J, plus 5 bases between the germline ends. CDR1 and CDR2 are read off the germline V gene as MNHEY and SVGAGI. Broad study findings and their caveats: The quantity of clinical and demographic metadata differed by source and by participant and was supplied without curation.

TCRbeta CDR3 regions were amplified from genomic DNA using the immunoSEQ Assay, a bias-controlled multiplex PCR. The study's own analysis went as follows. Nucleated cell counts per sample were estimated from amplification of reference gene primers within the assay. Sequence reads were collapsed and filtered to measure the absolute abundance of every unique TCRbeta CDR3 rearrangement. Productive Simpson clonality was computed per sample as the square root of Simpson's diversity index over productive rearrangements. TCRdb limited this immuneACCESS table to in-frame rearrangements with V and J called. A share of clones is missing; checked studies link under half to unresolved V genes, and the rest is unexplained. V, J and clone size were drawn from that table, and D and trimming were deduced from the DNA. In all, the sample holds roughly 150,000 clones, and 76% of those were seen once. The ten top clones hold around 4% of the sample.

The material sequenced was peripheral blood. This sequence originates from a man between 60 and 75 years old with acute or convalescent COVID-19. The V and J segments used are TRBV6-5 and TRBJ2-7; the D gene lacks a confident call. CDR3 sequence: CASSYRSEQYF. The nucleotides read TGTGCCAGCAGTTACAGGAGCGAGCAGTACTTC.